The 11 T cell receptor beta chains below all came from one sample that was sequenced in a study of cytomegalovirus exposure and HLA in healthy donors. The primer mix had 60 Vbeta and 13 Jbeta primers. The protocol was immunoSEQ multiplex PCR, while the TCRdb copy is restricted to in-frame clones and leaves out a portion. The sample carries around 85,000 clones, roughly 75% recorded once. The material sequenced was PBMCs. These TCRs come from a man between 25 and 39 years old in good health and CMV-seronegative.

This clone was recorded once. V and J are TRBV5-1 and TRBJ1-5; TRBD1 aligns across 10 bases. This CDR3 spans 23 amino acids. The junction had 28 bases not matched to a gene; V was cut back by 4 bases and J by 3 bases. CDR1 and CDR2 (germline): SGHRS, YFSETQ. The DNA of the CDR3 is TGCGCCAGCAGCCAACGTAGAGAACCGACAGGGGGCGAGGGATCGGGTAACAATCAGCCCCAGCATTTT. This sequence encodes CASSQRREPTGGEGSGNNQPQHF.

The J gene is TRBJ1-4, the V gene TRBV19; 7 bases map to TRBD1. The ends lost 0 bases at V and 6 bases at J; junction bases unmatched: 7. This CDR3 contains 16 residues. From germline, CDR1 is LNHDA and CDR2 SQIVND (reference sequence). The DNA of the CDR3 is TGTGCCAGTAGTATAGACCTACAGGGGAGTTATGAAAAACTGTTTTTT. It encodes CASSIDLQGSYEKLFF.

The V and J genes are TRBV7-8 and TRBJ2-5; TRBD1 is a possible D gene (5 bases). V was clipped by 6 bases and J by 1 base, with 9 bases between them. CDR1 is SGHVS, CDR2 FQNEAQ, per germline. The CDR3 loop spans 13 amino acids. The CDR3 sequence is CASSYRGQETQYF. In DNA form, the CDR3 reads TGTGCCAGCAGTTATAGGGGCCAAGAGACCCAGTACTTC. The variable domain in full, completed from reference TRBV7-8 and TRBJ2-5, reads GAGVSQSPRYKVAKRGQDVALRCDPISGHVSLFWYQQALGQGPEFLTYFQNEAQLDKSGLPSDRFFAERPEGSVSTLKIQRTQQEDSAVYLCASSYRGQETQYFGPGTRLLVL.

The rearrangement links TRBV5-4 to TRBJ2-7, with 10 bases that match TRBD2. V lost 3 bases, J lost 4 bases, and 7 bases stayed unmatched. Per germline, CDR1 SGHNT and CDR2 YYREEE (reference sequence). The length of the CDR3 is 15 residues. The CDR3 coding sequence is TGTGCCAGCAGCTCTCCTCTAGCGGGAGTTTACGAGCAGTACTTC. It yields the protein CASSSPLAGVYEQYF.

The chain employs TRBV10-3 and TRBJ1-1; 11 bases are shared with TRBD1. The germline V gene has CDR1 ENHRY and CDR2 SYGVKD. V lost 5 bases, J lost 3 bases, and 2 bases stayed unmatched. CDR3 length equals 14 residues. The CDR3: CAISRDRGDTEAFF. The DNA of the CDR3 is TGTGCCATCAGTAGGGACAGGGGGGACACTGAAGCTTTCTTT.

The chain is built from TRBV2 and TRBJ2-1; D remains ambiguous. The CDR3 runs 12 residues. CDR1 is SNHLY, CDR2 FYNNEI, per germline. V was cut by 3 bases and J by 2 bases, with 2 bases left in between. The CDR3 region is CASSDAYNEQFF. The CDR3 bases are TGTGCCAGCAGTGACGCCTACAATGAGCAGTTCTTC.

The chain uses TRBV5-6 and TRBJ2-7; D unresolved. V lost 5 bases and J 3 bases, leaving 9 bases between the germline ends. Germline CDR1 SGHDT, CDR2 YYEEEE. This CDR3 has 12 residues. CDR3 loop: CASRGPGYEQYF. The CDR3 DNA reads TGTGCCAGCAGGGGCCCAGGCTACGAGCAGTACTTC.

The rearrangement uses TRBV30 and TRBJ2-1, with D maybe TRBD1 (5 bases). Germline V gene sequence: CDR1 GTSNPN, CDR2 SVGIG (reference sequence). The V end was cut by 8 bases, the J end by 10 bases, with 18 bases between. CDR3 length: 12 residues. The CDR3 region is CALSPGLGEQFF. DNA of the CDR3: TGTGCCCTCTCGCCAGGGCTAGGGGAGCAGTTCTTC.

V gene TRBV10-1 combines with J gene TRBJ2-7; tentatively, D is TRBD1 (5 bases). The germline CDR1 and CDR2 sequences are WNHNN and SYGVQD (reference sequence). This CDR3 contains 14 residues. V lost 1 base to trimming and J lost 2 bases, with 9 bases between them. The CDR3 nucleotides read TGCGCCAGCAGTGAGTTTCCAGGGACCTACGAGCAGTACTTC. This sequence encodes CASSEFPGTYEQYF.

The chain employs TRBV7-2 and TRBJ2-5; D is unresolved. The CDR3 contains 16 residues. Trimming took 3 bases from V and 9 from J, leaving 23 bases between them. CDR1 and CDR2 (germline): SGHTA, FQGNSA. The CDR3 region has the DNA TGTGCCAGCAGCTTGGTCCCTATACAGTTGGGCCTTCCCCAGTACTTC. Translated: CASSLVPIQLGLPQYF.

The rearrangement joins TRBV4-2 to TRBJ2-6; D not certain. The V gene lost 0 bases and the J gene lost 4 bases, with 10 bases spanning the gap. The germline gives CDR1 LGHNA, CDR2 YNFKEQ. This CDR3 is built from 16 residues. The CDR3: CASSQDSLSGANVLTF. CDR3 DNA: TGTGCCAGCAGCCAAGATTCTCTAAGCGGGGCCAACGTCCTGACTTTC.